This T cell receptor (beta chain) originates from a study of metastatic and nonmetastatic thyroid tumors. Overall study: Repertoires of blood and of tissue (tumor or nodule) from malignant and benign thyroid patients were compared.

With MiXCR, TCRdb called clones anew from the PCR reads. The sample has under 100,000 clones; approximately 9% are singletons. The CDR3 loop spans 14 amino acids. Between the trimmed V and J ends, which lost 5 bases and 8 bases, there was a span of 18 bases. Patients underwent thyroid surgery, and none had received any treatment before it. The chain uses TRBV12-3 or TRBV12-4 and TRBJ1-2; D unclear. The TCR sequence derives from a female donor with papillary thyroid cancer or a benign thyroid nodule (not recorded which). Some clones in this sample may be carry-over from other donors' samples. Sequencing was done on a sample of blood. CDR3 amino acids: CASSRFGPLGGYTF. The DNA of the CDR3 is TGTGCCAGCAGTCGATTCGGGCCATTGGGGGGCTACACCTTC.